This TCR beta chain was found in a study of neoadjuvant anti-PD-1 for oral cavity cancer. The assay was immunoSEQ multiplex PCR, and TCRdb's table has in-frame clones only and misses some. The sample has 55,000 to 75,000 clones; roughly nine tenths are singletons. The junction had 7 bases not matched to a gene; V was cut back by 0 bases and J by 10 bases. The CDR3 is 14 residues long. Germline V lookup: CDR1 MNHEY, CDR2 SMNVEV (reference sequence). Broader study findings: Only three patients per response group were TCR-analyzed; validation needed.

Comment on this clone: As yet, its antigen is unknown.

Time point given: after neoadjuvant nivolumab, at surgical resection. The receptor's source is a person aged 35-79 years with oral cavity squamous cell carcinoma. The chain combines TRBV27 with TRBJ2-3; 7 nucleotides align to TRBD1. The sample here was PBMCs, taken after nivolumab (anti-PD-1) treatment. The CDR3 loop reads CASSLSGQPRAQYF. The CDR3 DNA follows: TGTGCCAGCAGTTTATCGGGACAGCCCCGGGCGCAGTATTTT.